These 27 T cell receptor beta chains came from one sample sequenced in a study of human T cells and chemical hapten exposure listed by TCRdb under 2021. The time point label on this specimen signifies: patch test 2, 6 weeks after DPC sensitization. The treatment or condition label for this specimen denotes: therapeutic diphenylcyclopropenone sensitization with weekly scalp DPC. The library was made by RACE. Instrument on record: NextSeq 500. TCRdb ran its own pipeline on the public reads, namely fastp trimming at Q25 and MiXCR clone calling, and kept in-frame beta chains. Under each unique CDR3 protein, matching rows form one entry showing the most common genes and DNA. Across this sample there are just over 350,000 distinct CDR3 sequences, with just under 6.5% seen only once. Roughly 5.4% of the sample is held by the ten biggest clonotypes. The sample was whole blood, taken in connection with sensitization to the hapten diphenylcyclopropenone (DPC). Receptors were obtained from a woman younger than 30 with alopecia areata. Some clones in this sample may be carry-over from other donors' samples.

This rearrangement joins TRBV28 to TRBJ2-7, with D tentatively TRBD2 (6 bases). Germline CDR1 MDHEN, CDR2 SYDVKM. With 6 bases removed from V and 2 bases from J, the gap between germline ends came to 17 bases. The CDR3 is 15 residues long. CDR3 protein: CASSWGAGLTYEQYF. The CDR3 DNA follows: TGTGCCAGCAGCTGGGGTGCGGGACTCACCTACGAGCAGTACTTC.

This clonotype was counted a few times. The V and J genes are TRBV12-3 or TRBV12-4 and TRBJ1-4; unclear D gene. The CDR3 is 13 amino acids. V was pared by 6 bases and J by 6 bases, with 11 bases between. CDR3 nucleotides: TGTGCCAGCAGACCGATGGCGGATGAAAAACTGTTTTTT. Translated, it gives CASRPMADEKLFF.

The chain combines TRBV20-1 with TRBJ2-1; TRBD2 aligns across 9 bases. The CDR3 has 16 amino acids. Germline assignment: CDR1 DFQATT and CDR2 SNEGSKA (reference sequence). V trimming: 3 bases; J trimming: 3 bases; junction bases outside the gene matches: 9. The CDR3 DNA sequence: TGCAGTGCTAGGTATATGCGGGGGGGGCACTACAATGAGCAGTTCTTC. This sequence encodes CSARYMRGGHYNEQFF.

This clonotype was counted many times. In nucleotides, the CDR3 is TGTGCCAGCAGCTTAGTCTCGCGGGTTTCACCCCTCCACTTT. Translating it yields CASSLVSRVSPLHF. V and J are TRBV7-8 and TRBJ1-6, with D hard to call. Trimming shortened V by 1 base and J by 9 bases, and 10 bases separated the two germline ends. Germline V gene sequence: CDR1 SGHVS, CDR2 FQNEAQ. The CDR3 runs to 14 residues.

V usage is TRBV18 and J usage is TRBJ2-7; 9 positions agree with TRBD1. CDR1 and CDR2 from the germline V gene are KGHSH and LQKENI. The CDR3 contains 15 residues. J was trimmed by 3 bases and V by 3 bases; bases with no gene match: 6. The CDR3 DNA reads TGTGCCAGCTCACCGGGGACAGGGACCCACTACGAGCAGTACTTC. Translation: CASSPGTGTHYEQYF.

The V gene is TRBV5-1, the J gene TRBJ1-4, with 10 nucleotides matching TRBD1. The CDR3 covers 16 residues. V dropped 4 bases and J dropped 5; count of bases not matched to a gene: 8. In germline, CDR1 is SGHRS, CDR2 YFSETQ. As DNA, the CDR3 is TGCGCCAGCAGCCTAAATACGGGACAGGGGAATGAAAAACTGTTTTTT. This translates into CASSLNTGQGNEKLFF. Complete variable domain (other parts from reference TRBV5-1 and TRBJ1-4): KAGVTQTPRYLIKTRGQQVTLSCSPISGHRSVSWYQQTPGQGLQFLFEYFSETQRNKGNFPGRFSGRQFSNSRSEMNVSTLELGDSALYLCASSLNTGQGNEKLFFGSGTQLSVL.

This clonotype was observed a handful of times. The chain has TRBV7-6 and TRBJ2-1; D assignment may be TRBD1 or TRBD2 (5 bases each). Germline V gene lookup returns CDR1 SGHVS and CDR2 FNYEAQ. V lost 4 bases to trimming and J lost 0 bases, with 19 bases between them. The CDR3 sequence is 18 residues long. The CDR3 DNA sequence: TGTGCCAGCAGCTCCACCTGGGACCGAATCAGCTCCTACAATGAGCAGTTCTTC. Amino acid sequence: CASSSTWDRISSYNEQFF.

This clonotype has a count of ten or more. The rearrangement joins TRBV6-5 to TRBJ2-3; D unclear. The CDR3 sequence is 13 residues long. Germline V CDR1 and CDR2: MNHEY, SVGAGI. Trimming cost V 6 bases and J 1 base, with 8 bases left between them. For the CDR3, the DNA is TGTGCCAGCAGCGAGCCCGGCACAGATACGCAGTATTTT. Its protein product is CASSEPGTDTQYF.

This clonotype was detected only a few times. This sequence joins TRBV6-5 and TRBJ1-4; 8 bases are a match to TRBD1. With V trimmed by 6 bases and J by 8 bases, 8 bases remained unmatched. CDR3 length: 14 amino acids. The germline V gene has CDR1 MNHEY and CDR2 SVGAGI. The CDR3 here is CASRLGQAPEKLFF. CDR3 coding DNA: TGTGCCAGCAGATTGGGACAGGCCCCGGAAAAACTGTTTTTT.

This clonotype was seen ten or more times. V is TRBV7-2 and J is TRBJ1-2; 7 bases align to TRBD1. CDR1 is SGHTA, CDR2 FQGNSA, per germline. J gave up 4 bases and V 4 bases, and 15 bases lay outside the gene matches. The CDR3 runs to 17 residues. The CDR3 nucleotides read TGTGCCAGCAGCTCTAGGGAAGGGGGCGAATTCACCTATGGCTACACCTTC. Residues: CASSSREGGEFTYGYTF. Drawing the rest from reference TRBV7-2 and TRBJ1-2, the complete variable domain is GAGVSQSPSNKVTEKGKDVELRCDPISGHTALYWYRQSLGQGLEFLIYFQGNSAPDKSGLPSDRFSAERTGGSVSTLTIQRTQQEDSAVYLCASSSREGGEFTYGYTFGSGTRLTVV.

A few counts support this clonotype. This rearrangement joins TRBV18 to TRBJ1-5; D is perhaps TRBD1 (6 bases). V lost 2 bases, J lost 5 bases, and 16 bases lay in between. The CDR3 has 16 residues. Germline CDR1 and CDR2: KGHSH and LQKENI. The CDR3 loop reads CASSPESGGIYQPQHF. For the CDR3, the DNA is TGTGCCAGCTCACCAGAGAGTGGGGGCATCTATCAGCCCCAGCATTTT.

The chain recombines TRBV4-1 with TRBJ2-7, with D unclear. The CDR3 covers 12 residues. Trimming stripped 0 bases from V and 7 bases from J, with 7 bases between. CDR1 is MGHRA, CDR2 YSYEKL, per germline. CDR3 DNA sequence: TGCGCCAGCAGCCAAGAGTTTGGGGAGCAGTACTTC. It translates to CASSQEFGEQYF.

This clonotype was counted at least ten times. This chain links TRBV29-1 with TRBJ2-5; D possibly corresponds to TRBD2 (5 bases). This CDR3 has 12 amino acids. V lost 4 bases, J lost 2 bases, and 8 bases lay in between. Germline assignment: CDR1 SQVTM and CDR2 ANQGSEA. CDR3 protein: CSVVGAQETQYF. The CDR3, as DNA: TGCAGCGTTGTGGGAGCTCAAGAGACCCAGTACTTC.

This clonotype was picked up many times. The chain carries TRBV20-1 and TRBJ1-1; 8 nucleotides align to TRBD1. The J segment lost 2 bases and the V segment lost 2 bases, leaving 4 bases of the junction unmatched. CDR3 size: 14 residues. Germline V lookup: CDR1 DFQATT, CDR2 SNEGSKA (reference sequence). The CDR3 region is CSARRDRTNTEAFF. DNA of the CDR3: TGCAGTGCTAGACGGGACAGGACTAACACTGAAGCTTTCTTT.

This clonotype was detected many times. The rearrangement joins TRBV7-9 to TRBJ1-4; 7 nucleotides match TRBD1. Germline V gene data show CDR1 as SEHNR and CDR2 as FQNEAQ (reference sequence). The V segment lost 4 bases and the J segment 4 bases; nucleotides outside the gene matches: 3. The CDR3 extends over 14 amino acids. CDR3 sequence (DNA): TGTGCCAGCAGCTCCGGGACAGTTAATGAAAAACTGTTTTTT. This codes for CASSSGTVNEKLFF.

This clonotype was counted only a few times. This rearrangement joins TRBV11-2 to TRBJ2-7; 13 bases map to TRBD2. Germline loops: CDR1 SGHAT, CDR2 FQNNGV. The CDR3 is made up of 16 amino acids. Trimming cost V 4 bases and J 6 bases; bases outside gene matches: 9. CDR3 nucleotide sequence: TGTGCCAGCAGCTCCTCCTCGACTAGCGGGGGGCGCGAGCAGTACTTC. The encoded protein is CASSSSSTSGGREQYF. The variable domain in full, with the rest retrieved from reference TRBV11-2 and TRBJ2-7, is EAGVAQSPRYKIIEKRQSVAFWCNPISGHATLYWYQQILGQGPKLLIQFQNNGVVDDSQLPKDRFSAERLKGVDSTLKIQPAKLEDSAVYLCASSSSSTSGGREQYFGPGTRLTVT.

The rearrangement links TRBV7-9 to TRBJ2-3; the match to TRBD2 covers 9 bases. CDR3 length: 19 residues. V shed 5 bases, J shed 0 bases, and the junction held 15 bases outside the gene matches. The germline V gene has CDR1 SEHNR and CDR2 FQNEAQ (reference sequence). DNA for the CDR3: TGTGCCAGCAGCCCACCTCTGATGACTAGCGGATCTAGCACAGATACGCAGTATTTT. The encoded protein is CASSPPLMTSGSSTDTQYF.

This clonotype was detected a few times. CDR3 nucleotide sequence: TGTGCCAGCAGTCCACAACAAGAGGCCGAGCAGTACTTC. Residues: CASSPQQEAEQYF. The rearrangement uses TRBV12-3 or TRBV12-4 and TRBJ2-7; D unresolved. V shed 5 bases and J shed 6 bases, with 14 bases lying between them. This CDR3 contains 13 residues.

This clonotype was observed many times. This rearrangement joins TRBV5-6 to TRBJ2-3; D remains ambiguous. V dropped 2 bases and J dropped 0 bases, with 7 bases sitting between them. Germline loops: CDR1 SGHDT, CDR2 YYEEEE. This CDR3 has 14 amino acids. CDR3 loop: CASSLPSSTDTQYF. The CDR3 bases are TGTGCCAGCAGCTTACCGTCAAGCACAGATACGCAGTATTTT.

This clonotype was seen ten or more times. This sequence joins TRBV7-8 and TRBJ1-1, with 7 bases that match TRBD1. CDR3 size: 14 residues. CDR1 is SGHVS and CDR2 is FQNEAQ in the germline V gene. V was clipped by 2 bases and J by 4 bases; unmatched bases: 4. The CDR3: CASSLFQGGTEAFF. The DNA of the CDR3 is TGTGCCAGCAGCTTATTCCAGGGGGGCACTGAAGCTTTCTTT.

In this sample, this clonotype turned up many times. The V and J genes are TRBV12-3 or TRBV12-4 and TRBJ1-2; TRBD1 might be the D (5 bases). There are 14 residues in the CDR3. V shed 0 bases and J shed 8 bases, with 13 bases lying between them. CDR3: CASSLASRADGYTF. CDR3 in DNA: TGTGCCAGCAGTTTAGCGTCCAGGGCCGACGGCTACACCTTC.

The chain combines TRBV5-5 with TRBJ1-4, with 7 bases aligning to TRBD1. The CDR3 contains 17 residues. Germline V gene sequence: CDR1 SGHKS, CDR2 YYEKEE (reference sequence). Trimming took 4 bases from V and 2 from J; bases not matched to a gene: 11. The CDR3 sequence is CASSGAPGGPTNEKLFF. The CDR3 nucleotides read TGTGCCAGCAGCGGGGCCCCAGGGGGACCGACTAATGAAAAACTGTTTTTT.

This chain connects TRBV5-1 to TRBJ2-7, with 8 bases identical to TRBD1. This CDR3 contains 13 residues. V dropped 1 base and J dropped 6; count of bases not matched to a gene: 3. The germline V gene encodes CDR1 SGHRS and CDR2 YFSETQ. In nucleotides, the CDR3 is TGCGCCAGCAGCTTGCAGGGGGCTACCGAGCAGTACTTC. Its protein product is CASSLQGATEQYF. The full variable domain, in which reference TRBV5-1 and TRBJ2-7 provide the parts outside the CDR3, is KAGVTQTPRYLIKTRGQQVTLSCSPISGHRSVSWYQQTPGQGLQFLFEYFSETQRNKGNFPGRFSGRQFSNSRSEMNVSTLELGDSALYLCASSLQGATEQYFGPGTRLTVT.

The rearrangement uses TRBV20-1 and TRBJ2-3; TRBD2 aligns across 10 bases. Per germline, CDR1 DFQATT and CDR2 SNEGSKA (reference sequence). Trimming took 3 bases from V and 0 from J; bases not matched to a gene: 9. This CDR3 has 17 amino acids. CDR3 protein: CSASLAGGPVSTDTQYF. CDR3 nucleotides: TGCAGTGCTAGCTTAGCGGGGGGACCTGTAAGCACAGATACGCAGTATTTT.

In its sample, this clonotype was seen many times. This chain joins TRBV6-5 and TRBJ1-1, with TRBD1 identical over 9 bases. The germline gives CDR1 MNHEY, CDR2 SVGAGI. The CDR3 is 13 amino acids. After removal of 4 bases from V and 12 bases from J, the junction contained 9 bases not matched to a gene. This CDR3 reads CASSSPGDRETFF. CDR3 in DNA: TGTGCCAGCAGTTCGCCCGGGGACAGGGAGACTTTCTTT.

This clonotype was counted many times. The chain recombines TRBV20-1 with TRBJ2-3; TRBD2 agrees at 9 bases. The CDR3 is made up of 16 amino acids. The germline V gene has CDR1 DFQATT and CDR2 SNEGSKA (reference sequence). Unmatched junction bases numbered 12, after V lost 6 bases and J lost 2 bases. CDR3 amino acids: CSAPNPASGDTDTQYF. CDR3 in DNA: TGCAGTGCCCCTAACCCGGCTAGCGGGGACACAGATACGCAGTATTTT.

The V call is TRBV11-2, the J call TRBJ2-2; 8 positions agree with TRBD2. V gave up 5 bases and J gave up 6 bases; unmatched junction bases: 11. The CDR3 has 16 residues. Looked up from germline, CDR1 is SGHAT and CDR2 is FQNNGV. The CDR3 DNA is TGTGCCAGCAGCGTAACGACTAGCGCTGTCTCCGGGGAGCTGTTTTTT. Its protein is CASSVTTSAVSGELFF.